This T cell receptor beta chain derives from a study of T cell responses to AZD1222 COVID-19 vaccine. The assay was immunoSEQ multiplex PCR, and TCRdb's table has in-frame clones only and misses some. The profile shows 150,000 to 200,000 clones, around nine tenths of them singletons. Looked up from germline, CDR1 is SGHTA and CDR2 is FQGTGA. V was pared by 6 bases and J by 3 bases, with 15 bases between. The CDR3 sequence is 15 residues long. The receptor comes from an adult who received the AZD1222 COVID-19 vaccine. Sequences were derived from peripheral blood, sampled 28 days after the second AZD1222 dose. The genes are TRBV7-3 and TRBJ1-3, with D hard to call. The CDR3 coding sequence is TGTGCCAGCAGTCAGGACGGCGGCGGTGGAAACACCATATATTTT. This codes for CASSQDGGGGNTIYF.